This entry is about one TCR beta chain. The sample comes from a study of control samples from healthy donors and cancer patients. Trimming took 3 bases from V and 6 from J; bases not matched to a gene: 2. CDR1 and CDR2 (germline): SGHVS, FQNEAQ. The CDR3 is 12 amino acids. Assay: immunoSEQ multiplex PCR; the TCRdb copy retains only in-frame clones and omits some. The repertoire includes around 51,000 clones, more than 70% of them detected once, and roughly 42% sits in the top ten. This receptor was identified in a man aged 45-65 years with head and neck cancer. J is TRBJ2-7 and V is TRBV7-8, with TRBD1 matching over 7 bases. The sequencing input was PBMCs. The CDR3 loop reads CASSLDRSEQYF. The CDR3 DNA follows: TGTGCCAGCAGCTTGGACAGGTCCGAGCAGTACTTC. Supplemented by reference TRBV7-8 and TRBJ2-7, the full variable domain reads GAGVSQSPRYKVAKRGQDVALRCDPISGHVSLFWYQQALGQGPEFLTYFQNEAQLDKSGLPSDRFFAERPEGSVSTLKIQRTQQEDSAVYLCASSLDRSEQYFGPGTRLTVT.